This T cell receptor (beta chain) was profiled in a study of PD-1 blockade in classical Hodgkin lymphoma. For the study at large: Nivolumab 3 mg/kg was given intravenously every 2 weeks. Notes on the study in general: Patients who responded completely had about the same baseline diversity as newly diagnosed patients.

Each patient relapsed following autologous stem cell transplantation, and prior brentuximab vedotin exposure differed. In regard to this clone: The antigen is undetermined.

The CDR3 spans 15 residues. The germline gives CDR1 MNHEY, CDR2 SVGAGI. The V end lost 5 bases, the J end lost 10 bases, and 18 bases lay between the germline ends. The table came from immunoSEQ multiplex PCR; TCRdb's copy has only in-frame clones and leaves some out. The table includes some 4,300 clones, approximately 72% detected once. The receptor was derived from a human donor with classical Hodgkin lymphoma. This material consisted of peripheral blood mononuclear cells (PBMCs), taken before the second cycle of nivolumab. The chain is built from TRBV6-5 and TRBJ1-6; D perhaps matches TRBD1 (5 bases). This CDR3 is CASSPPAAGNSPLHF. The CDR3, as DNA: TGTGCCAGCAGTCCCCCAGCCGCAGGGAACTCACCCCTCCACTTT.